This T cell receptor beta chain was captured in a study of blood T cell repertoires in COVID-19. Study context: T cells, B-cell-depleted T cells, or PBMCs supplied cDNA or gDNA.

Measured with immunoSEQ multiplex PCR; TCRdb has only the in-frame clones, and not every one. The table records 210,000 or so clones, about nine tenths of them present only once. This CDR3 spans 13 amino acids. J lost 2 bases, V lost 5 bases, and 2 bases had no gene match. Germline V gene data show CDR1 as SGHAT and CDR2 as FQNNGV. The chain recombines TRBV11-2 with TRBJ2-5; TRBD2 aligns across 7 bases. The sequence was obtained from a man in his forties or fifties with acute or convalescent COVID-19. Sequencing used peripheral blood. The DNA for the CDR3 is TGTGCCAGCAGCGTCGGGGGGCAAGAGACCCAGTACTTC. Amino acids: CASSVGGQETQYF.